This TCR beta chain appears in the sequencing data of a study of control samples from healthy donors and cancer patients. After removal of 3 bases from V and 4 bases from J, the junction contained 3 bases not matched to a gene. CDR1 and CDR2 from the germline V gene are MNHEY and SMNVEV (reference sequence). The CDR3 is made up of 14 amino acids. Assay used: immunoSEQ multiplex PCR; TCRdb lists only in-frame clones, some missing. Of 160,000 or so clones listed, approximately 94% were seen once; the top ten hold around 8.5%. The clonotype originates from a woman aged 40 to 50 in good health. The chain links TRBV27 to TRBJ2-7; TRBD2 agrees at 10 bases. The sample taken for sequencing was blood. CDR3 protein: CASSFTSGTYEQYF. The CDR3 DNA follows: TGTGCCAGCAGTTTTACTAGCGGGACGTACGAGCAGTACTTC.